This entry concerns a single TCR beta chain. In the authors' workflow: Amplification with reference gene primers provided the estimates of nucleated cell counts. Generated by immunoSEQ multiplex PCR, the TCRdb table keeps only in-frame clones and is missing some. Clone size and V and J calls were adopted from that table, with D and trimming inferred from the DNA. The sample shows some 270,000 clones, roughly 86% of them seen only once. Germline V gene data show CDR1 as SGHTS and CDR2 as YDEGEE. The CDR3 is 15 residues long. Between the trimmed V and J ends, which lost 0 bases and 0 bases, there was a span of 7 bases. This entry belongs to a study of blood T cell repertoires in COVID-19.

The chain combines TRBV5-8 with TRBJ1-5; perhaps TRBD1 as D (6 bases). The sample consisted of peripheral blood. This receptor was obtained from a woman older than 75 with COVID-19, enrolled during active disease. CDR3 region: CASSLAGDSNQPQHF. The DNA for the CDR3 is TGTGCCAGCAGCTTGGCAGGGGATAGCAATCAGCCCCAGCATTTT.